This T cell receptor (beta chain) came from a study of shared clonotypes between healthy human individuals. CDR1 is LGHNA and CDR2 is YNFKEQ in the germline V gene. V was trimmed by 3 bases and J by 6 bases, leaving 22 bases between them. The CDR3 covers 17 residues. The method was immunoSEQ multiplex PCR; TCRdb's version includes in-frame clones alone and lacks a portion of them. The table records 500,000 to 650,000 clones, about 80% of them present only once. This clone was counted a single time. The specimen sequenced was PBMCs. The chain is built from TRBV4-2 and TRBJ2-3, with D tentatively TRBD1 or TRBD2 (7 bases each). The clonotype originates from a woman in her 40s in good health. Some clones in this sample may be carry-over from other donors' samples. This chain's CDR3 is CASSQRGLAEVGDTQYF. CDR3 nucleotide sequence: TGTGCCAGCAGCCAGAGGGGGCTAGCGGAGGTAGGGGATACGCAGTATTTT.